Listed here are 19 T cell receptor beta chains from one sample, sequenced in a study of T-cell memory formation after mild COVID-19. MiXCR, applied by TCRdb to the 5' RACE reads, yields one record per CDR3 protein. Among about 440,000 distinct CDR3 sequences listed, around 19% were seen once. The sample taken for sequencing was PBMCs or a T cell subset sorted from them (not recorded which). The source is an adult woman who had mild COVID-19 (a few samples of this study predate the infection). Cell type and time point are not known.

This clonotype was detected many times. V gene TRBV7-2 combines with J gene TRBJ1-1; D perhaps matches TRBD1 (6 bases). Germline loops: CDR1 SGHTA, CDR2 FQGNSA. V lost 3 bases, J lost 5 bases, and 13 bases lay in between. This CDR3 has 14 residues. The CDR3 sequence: CASSFDGGQTEAFF. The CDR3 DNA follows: TGTGCCAGCAGCTTCGACGGGGGGCAGACTGAAGCTTTCTTT. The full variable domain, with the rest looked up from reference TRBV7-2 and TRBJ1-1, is GAGVSQSPSNKVTEKGKDVELRCDPISGHTALYWYRQSLGQGLEFLIYFQGNSAPDKSGLPSDRFSAERTGGSVSTLTIQRTQQEDSAVYLCASSFDGGQTEAFFGQGTRLTVV.

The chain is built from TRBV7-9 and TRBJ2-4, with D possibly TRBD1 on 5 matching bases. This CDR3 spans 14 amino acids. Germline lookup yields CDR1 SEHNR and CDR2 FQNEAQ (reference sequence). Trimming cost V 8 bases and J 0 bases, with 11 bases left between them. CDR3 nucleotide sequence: TGTGCCAGCGAATCAGGGCTAGCCAAAAACATTCAGTACTTC. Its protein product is CASESGLAKNIQYF.

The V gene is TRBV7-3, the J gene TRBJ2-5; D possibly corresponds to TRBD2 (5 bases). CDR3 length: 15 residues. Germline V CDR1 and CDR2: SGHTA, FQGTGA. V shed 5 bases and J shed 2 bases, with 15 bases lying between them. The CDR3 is CASSHHGLEQETQYF. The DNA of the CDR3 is TGTGCCAGCAGCCATCATGGACTGGAACAAGAGACCCAGTACTTC.

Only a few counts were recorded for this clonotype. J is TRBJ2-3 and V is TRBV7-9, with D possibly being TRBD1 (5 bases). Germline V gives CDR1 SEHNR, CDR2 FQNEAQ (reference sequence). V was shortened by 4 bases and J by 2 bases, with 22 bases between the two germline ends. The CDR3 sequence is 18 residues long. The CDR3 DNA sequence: TGTGCCAGCAGCTACCTTAGTACGGCGGCAGGGCTCACAGATACGCAGTATTTT. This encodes CASSYLSTAAGLTDTQYF.

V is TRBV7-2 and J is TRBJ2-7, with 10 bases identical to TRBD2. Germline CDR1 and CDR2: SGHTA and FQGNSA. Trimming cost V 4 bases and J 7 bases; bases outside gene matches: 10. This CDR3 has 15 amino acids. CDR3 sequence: CASSSLVLAGEEQYF. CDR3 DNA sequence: TGTGCCAGCAGCTCATTAGTTCTAGCGGGAGAAGAGCAGTACTTC.

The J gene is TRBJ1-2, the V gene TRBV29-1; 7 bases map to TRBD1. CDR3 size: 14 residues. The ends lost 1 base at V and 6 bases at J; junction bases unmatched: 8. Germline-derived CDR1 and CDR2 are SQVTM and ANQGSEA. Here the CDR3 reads CSVEVLRGLDGYTF. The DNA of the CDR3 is TGCAGCGTTGAAGTGTTAAGGGGGCTTGATGGCTACACCTTC. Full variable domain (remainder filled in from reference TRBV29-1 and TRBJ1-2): SAVISQKPSRDICQRGTSLTIQCQVDSQVTMMFWYRQQPGQSLTLIATANQGSEATYESGFVIDKFPISRPNLTFSTLTVSNMSPEDSSIYLCSVEVLRGLDGYTFGSGTRLTVV.

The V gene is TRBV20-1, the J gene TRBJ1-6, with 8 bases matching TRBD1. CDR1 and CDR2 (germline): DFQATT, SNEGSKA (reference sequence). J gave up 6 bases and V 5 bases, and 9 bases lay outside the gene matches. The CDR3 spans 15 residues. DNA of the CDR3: TGCAGTGCTTCCGCCCGGACAGGGAGTAATTCACCCCTCCACTTT. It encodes CSASARTGSNSPLHF.

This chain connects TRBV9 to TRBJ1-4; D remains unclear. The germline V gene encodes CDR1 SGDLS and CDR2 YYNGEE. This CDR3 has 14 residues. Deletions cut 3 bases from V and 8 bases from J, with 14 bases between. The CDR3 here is CASSGVGYPEKLFF. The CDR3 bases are TGTGCCAGCAGCGGAGTGGGGTATCCGGAAAAACTGTTTTTT.

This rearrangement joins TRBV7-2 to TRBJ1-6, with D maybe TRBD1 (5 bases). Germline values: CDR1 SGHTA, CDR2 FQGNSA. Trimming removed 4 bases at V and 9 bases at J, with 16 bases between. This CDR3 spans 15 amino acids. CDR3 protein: CASSWGSVRISPLHF. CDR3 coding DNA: TGTGCCAGCAGCTGGGGGTCGGTCAGAATTTCACCCCTCCACTTT.

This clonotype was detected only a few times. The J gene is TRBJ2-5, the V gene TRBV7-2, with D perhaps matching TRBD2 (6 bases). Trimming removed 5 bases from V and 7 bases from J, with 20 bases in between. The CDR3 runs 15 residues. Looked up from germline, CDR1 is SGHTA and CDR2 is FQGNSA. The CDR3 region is CASSGGGGVSRTQYF. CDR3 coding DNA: TGTGCCAGCAGCGGGGGAGGAGGGGTAAGCCGGACCCAGTACTTC.

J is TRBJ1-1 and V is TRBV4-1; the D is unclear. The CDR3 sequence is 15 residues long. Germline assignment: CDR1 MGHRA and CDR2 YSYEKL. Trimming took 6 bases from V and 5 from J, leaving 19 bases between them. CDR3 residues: CASRNIDRVRTEAFF. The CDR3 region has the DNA TGCGCCAGCAGAAACATCGACCGGGTGAGAACTGAAGCTTTCTTT.

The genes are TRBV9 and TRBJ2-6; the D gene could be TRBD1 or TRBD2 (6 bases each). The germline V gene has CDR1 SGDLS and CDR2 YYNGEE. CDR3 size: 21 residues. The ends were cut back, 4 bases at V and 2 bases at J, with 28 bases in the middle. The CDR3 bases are TGTGCCAGCAGCAACCGACTAGGACAGACCGGGCGATTTCCTGGGGCCAACGTCCTGACTTTC. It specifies CASSNRLGQTGRFPGANVLTF.

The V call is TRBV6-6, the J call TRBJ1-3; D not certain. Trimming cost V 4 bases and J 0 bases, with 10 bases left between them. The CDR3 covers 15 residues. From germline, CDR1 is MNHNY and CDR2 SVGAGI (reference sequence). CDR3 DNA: TGTGCCAGCAGTTCCGGACGGAGCTCTGGAAACACCATATATTTT. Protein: CASSSGRSSGNTIYF.

CDR3 nucleotides: TGTGCCAGCACCAGACAGACCCAAGAGACCCAGTACTTC. Translation gives CASTRQTQETQYF. This chain joins TRBV2 and TRBJ2-5, with D possibly matching TRBD1 (5 bases). V lost 7 bases and J 1 base, leaving 10 bases between the germline ends. Looked up from germline, CDR1 is SNHLY and CDR2 is FYNNEI. CDR3 length equals 13 residues.

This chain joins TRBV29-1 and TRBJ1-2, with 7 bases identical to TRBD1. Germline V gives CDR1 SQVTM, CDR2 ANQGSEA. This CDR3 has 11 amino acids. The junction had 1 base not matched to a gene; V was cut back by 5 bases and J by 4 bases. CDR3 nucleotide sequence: TGCAGCGTTAGGGACAGCTATGGCTACACCTTC. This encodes CSVRDSYGYTF.

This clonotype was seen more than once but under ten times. The CDR3 here is CASRSGQAQGEQFF. The CDR3 DNA is TGCGCCAGCAGGTCGGGACAGGCTCAAGGCGAGCAGTTCTTC. The V call is TRBV5-1, the J call TRBJ2-1, with TRBD1 identical over 8 bases. Germline values: CDR1 SGHRS, CDR2 YFSETQ. The CDR3 sequence is 14 residues long. Trimming took 5 bases from V and 10 from J; bases not matched to a gene: 11.

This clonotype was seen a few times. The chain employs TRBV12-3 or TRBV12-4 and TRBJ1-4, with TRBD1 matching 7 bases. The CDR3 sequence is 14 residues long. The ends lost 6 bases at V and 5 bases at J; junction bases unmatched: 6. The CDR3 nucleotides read TGTGCCAGCAGATCCGGGACAGTAAATGAAAAACTGTTTTTT. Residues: CASRSGTVNEKLFF.

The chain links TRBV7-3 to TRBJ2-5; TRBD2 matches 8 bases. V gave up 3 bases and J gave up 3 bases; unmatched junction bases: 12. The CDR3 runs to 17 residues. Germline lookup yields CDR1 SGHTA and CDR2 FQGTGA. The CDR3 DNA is TGTGCCAGCAGCTTGGCGGGAGGTCTCCGGAGAAAAGAGACCCAGTACTTC. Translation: CASSLAGGLRRKETQYF. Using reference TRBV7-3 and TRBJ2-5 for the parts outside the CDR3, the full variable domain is GAGVSQTPSNKVTEKGKYVELRCDPISGHTALYWYRQSLGQGPEFLIYFQGTGAADDSGLPNDRFFAVRPEGSVSTLKIQRTERGDSAVYLCASSLAGGLRRKETQYFGPGTRLLVL.

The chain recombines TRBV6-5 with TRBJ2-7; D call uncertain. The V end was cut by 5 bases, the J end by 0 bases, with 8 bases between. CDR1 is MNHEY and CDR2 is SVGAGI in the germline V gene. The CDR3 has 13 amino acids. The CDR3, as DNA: TGTGCCAGCAGTGCTATGGGCTCCTACGAGCAGTACTTC. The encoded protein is CASSAMGSYEQYF.